The present T cell receptor (beta chain) was sequenced within a study of technical replicates of blood from a few donors. Produced via immunoSEQ multiplex PCR; TCRdb's table is partial and in-frame only. The table lists about 15,000 clones, around nine tenths of them singletons. The CDR3 runs 15 residues. Looked up from germline, CDR1 is SGDLS and CDR2 is YYNGEE. Trimming left V 4 bases short and J 4 bases short, with 17 bases between. The receptor was derived from a human donor in good health. The chain uses TRBV9 and TRBJ1-1, with D perhaps TRBD1 (6 bases). Sequencing was performed on PBMCs. In nucleotides, the CDR3 is TGTGCCAGCAGCTTGATGTCGGGAGGGGGCACTGAAGCTTTCTTT. This sequence encodes CASSLMSGGGTEAFF.